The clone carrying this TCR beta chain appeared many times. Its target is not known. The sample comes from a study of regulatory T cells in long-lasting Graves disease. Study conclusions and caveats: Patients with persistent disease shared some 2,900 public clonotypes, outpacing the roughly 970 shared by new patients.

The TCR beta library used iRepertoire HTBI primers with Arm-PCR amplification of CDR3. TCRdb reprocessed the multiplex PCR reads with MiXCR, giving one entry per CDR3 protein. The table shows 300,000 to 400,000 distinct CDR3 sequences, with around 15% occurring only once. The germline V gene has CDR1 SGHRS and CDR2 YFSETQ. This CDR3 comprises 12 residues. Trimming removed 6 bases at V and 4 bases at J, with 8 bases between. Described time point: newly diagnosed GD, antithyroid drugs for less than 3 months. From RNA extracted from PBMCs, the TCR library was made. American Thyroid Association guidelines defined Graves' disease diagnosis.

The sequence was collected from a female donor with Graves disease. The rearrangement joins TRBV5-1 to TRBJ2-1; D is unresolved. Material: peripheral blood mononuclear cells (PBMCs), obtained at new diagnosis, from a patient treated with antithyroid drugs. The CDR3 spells CASTISYNEQFF. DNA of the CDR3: TGCGCCAGCACAATTAGTTACAATGAGCAGTTCTTC.